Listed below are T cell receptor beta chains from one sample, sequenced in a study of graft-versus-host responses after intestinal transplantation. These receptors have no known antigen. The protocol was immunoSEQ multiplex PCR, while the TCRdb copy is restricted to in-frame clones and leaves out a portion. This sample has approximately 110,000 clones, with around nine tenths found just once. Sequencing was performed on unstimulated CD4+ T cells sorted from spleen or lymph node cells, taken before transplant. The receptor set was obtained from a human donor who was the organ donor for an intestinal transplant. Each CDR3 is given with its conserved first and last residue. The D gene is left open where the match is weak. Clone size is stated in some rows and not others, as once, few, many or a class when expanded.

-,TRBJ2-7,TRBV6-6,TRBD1,CASSWGQGVEQYF,TGTGCCAGCAGTTGGGGACAGGGGGTCGAGCAGTACTTC
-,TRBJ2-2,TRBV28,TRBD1,CASSGTGQAGELFF,TGTGCCAGCAGCGGGACAGGTCAGGCCGGGGAGCTGTTTTTT
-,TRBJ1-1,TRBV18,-,CASSPKRTADPKGNTEAFF,TGTGCCAGCTCACCAAAAAGGACGGCCGACCCGAAGGGGAACACTGAAGCTTTCTTT
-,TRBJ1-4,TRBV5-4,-,CASSLGGVTNEKLFF,TGTGCCAGCAGCTTGGGAGGGGTCACTAATGAAAAACTGTTTTTT
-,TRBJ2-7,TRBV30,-,CAWRERRGSYEQYF,TGTGCCTGGAGGGAACGGAGAGGCTCCTACGAGCAGTACTTC
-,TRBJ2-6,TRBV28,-,CASSLTDYSGANVLTF,TGTGCCAGCAGTTTAACAGATTACTCTGGGGCCAACGTCCTGACTTTC
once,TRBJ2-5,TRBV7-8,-,CASSLNDGTQYF,TGTGCCAGCAGCCTCAACGATGGAACCCAGTACTTC
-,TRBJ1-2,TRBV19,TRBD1,CASRFSGTVYGYTF,TGTGCCAGTAGATTCTCCGGGACAGTTTATGGCTACACCTTC
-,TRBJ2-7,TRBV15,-,CATSRDQQEQYF,TGTGCCACCAGCAGAGATCAACAAGAGCAGTACTTC
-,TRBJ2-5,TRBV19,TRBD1,CATHDRAETQYF,TGTGCCACCCACGACAGGGCAGAGACCCAGTACTTC
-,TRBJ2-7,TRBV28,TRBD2,CASSSGTSTTSEQYF,TGTGCCAGCAGCAGCGGGACTTCCACGACATCCGAGCAGTACTTC
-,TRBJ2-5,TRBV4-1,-,CASSQVVPETQYF,TGCGCCAGCAGCCAGGTAGTCCCGGAGACCCAGTACTTC
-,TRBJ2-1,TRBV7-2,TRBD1,CASSPDRGNYNEQFF,TGTGCCAGCAGCCCCGACAGGGGGAACTACAATGAGCAGTTCTTC
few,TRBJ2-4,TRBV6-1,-,CASSELLGLKNIQYF,TGTGCCAGCAGTGAACTTCTAGGACTCAAAAACATTCAGTACTTC
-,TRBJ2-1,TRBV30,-,CAWGLTYNEQFF,TGTGCCTGGGGACTAACCTACAATGAGCAGTTCTTC
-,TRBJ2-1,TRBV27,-,CASSSRPGRGNEQFF,TGTGCCAGCAGTTCCCGCCCGGGGCGGGGCAATGAGCAGTTCTTC
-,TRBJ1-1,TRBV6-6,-,CASSRGGHPDTEAFF,TGTGCCAGCAGTCGAGGAGGACACCCGGACACTGAAGCTTTCTTT
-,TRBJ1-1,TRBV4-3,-,CASSPEPPPDTEAFF,TGCGCCAGCAGCCCAGAGCCCCCTCCAGACACTGAAGCTTTCTTT
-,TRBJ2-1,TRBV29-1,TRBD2,CSVAGGLGDEQFF,TGCAGCGTCGCGGGAGGGCTAGGGGATGAGCAGTTCTTC
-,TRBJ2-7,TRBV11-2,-,CASSLSGASEQYF,TGTGCCAGCAGCTTATCGGGGGCAAGCGAGCAGTACTTC
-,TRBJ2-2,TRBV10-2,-,CASILTRNTGELFF,TGCGCCAGCATCTTGACTCGGAACACCGGGGAGCTGTTTTTT
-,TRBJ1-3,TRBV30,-,CAWSVSSGNTIYF,TGTGCCTGGAGTGTCAGCTCTGGAAACACCATATATTTT
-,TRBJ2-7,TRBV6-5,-,CASSYGGRGPFEQYF,TGTGCCAGCAGTTACGGGGGGCGGGGGCCCTTCGAGCAGTACTTC
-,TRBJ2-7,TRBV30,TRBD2,CAWTHPLAEYYEQYF,TGTGCCTGGACTCACCCACTAGCGGAATACTACGAGCAGTACTTC
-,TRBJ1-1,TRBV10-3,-,CAISGRGVDTEAFF,TGTGCCATCAGTGGCCGGGGGGTAGACACTGAAGCTTTCTTT
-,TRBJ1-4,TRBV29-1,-,CSVAGPNEKLFF,TGCAGCGTTGCCGGCCCTAATGAAAAACTGTTTTTT
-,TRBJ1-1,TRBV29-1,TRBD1,CSVERGQVNTEAFF,TGCAGCGTTGAACGGGGACAGGTGAACACTGAAGCTTTCTTT
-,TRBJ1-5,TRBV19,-,CASSKGRGIRNQPQHF,TGTGCCAGTAGTAAGGGCAGGGGAATTCGGAATCAGCCCCAGCATTTT
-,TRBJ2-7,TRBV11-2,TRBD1,CASSLWGTGSSYEQYF,TGTGCCAGCAGCTTGTGGGGGACAGGGAGCTCCTACGAGCAGTACTTC
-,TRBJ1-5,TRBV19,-,CASLDESSNQPQHF,TGTGCCAGTTTGGACGAATCCAGCAATCAGCCCCAGCATTTT
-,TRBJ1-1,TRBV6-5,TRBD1,CASSYADRVPDTEAFF,TGTGCCAGCAGTTACGCAGACAGGGTTCCGGACACTGAAGCTTTCTTT
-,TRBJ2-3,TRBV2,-,CASRSESYDTQYF,TGTGCCAGCAGGAGCGAGTCTTACGATACGCAGTATTTT
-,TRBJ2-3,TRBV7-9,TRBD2,CASSSRREGLDTQYF,TGTGCCAGCAGCTCACGGCGGGAGGGCCTGGATACGCAGTATTTT
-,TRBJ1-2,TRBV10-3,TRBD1,CAIRRADRDGGYTF,TGTGCCATCAGGCGAGCGGACAGGGACGGTGGCTACACCTTC
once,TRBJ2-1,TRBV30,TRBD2,CAWSVMTSGSSYNEQFF,TGTGCCTGGAGTGTAATGACTAGCGGGAGCTCCTACAATGAGCAGTTCTTC
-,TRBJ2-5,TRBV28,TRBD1,CASNRNRGETQYF,TGTGCCAGCAACAGAAACAGGGGTGAGACCCAGTACTTC
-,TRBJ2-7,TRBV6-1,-,CASSVEVLSSYEQYF,TGTGCCAGCAGTGTAGAGGTTCTTAGCTCCTACGAGCAGTACTTC
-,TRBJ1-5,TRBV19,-,CASSIRGDHQPQHF,TGTGCCAGTAGTATCCGTGGGGACCATCAGCCCCAGCATTTT
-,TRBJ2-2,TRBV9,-,CASSVGASSSTGELFF,TGTGCCAGCAGCGTAGGGGCGAGCTCGTCCACCGGGGAGCTGTTTTTT
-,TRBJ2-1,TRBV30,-,CAWSVSHQTYNEQFF,TGTGCCTGGAGTGTATCGCACCAAACCTACAATGAGCAGTTCTTC
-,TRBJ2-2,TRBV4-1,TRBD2,CASSQDPLGLAGTGELFF,TGCGCCAGCAGCCAAGATCCCCTGGGACTAGCAGGAACCGGGGAGCTGTTTTTT
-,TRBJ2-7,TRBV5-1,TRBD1,CASSFTGVEQYF,TGCGCCAGCAGCTTCACAGGGGTCGAGCAGTACTTC
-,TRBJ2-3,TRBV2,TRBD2,CASSEETSGIGDTQYF,TGTGCCAGCAGTGAAGAGACTAGCGGGATAGGAGATACGCAGTATTTT
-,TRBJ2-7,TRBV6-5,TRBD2,CASSSRTSGTPYEQYF,TGTGCCAGCAGTTCCCGCACTAGCGGGACACCCTACGAGCAGTACTTC
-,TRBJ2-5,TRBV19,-,CASSGLGGTQYF,TGTGCCAGTAGTGGCCTCGGTGGGACCCAGTACTTC